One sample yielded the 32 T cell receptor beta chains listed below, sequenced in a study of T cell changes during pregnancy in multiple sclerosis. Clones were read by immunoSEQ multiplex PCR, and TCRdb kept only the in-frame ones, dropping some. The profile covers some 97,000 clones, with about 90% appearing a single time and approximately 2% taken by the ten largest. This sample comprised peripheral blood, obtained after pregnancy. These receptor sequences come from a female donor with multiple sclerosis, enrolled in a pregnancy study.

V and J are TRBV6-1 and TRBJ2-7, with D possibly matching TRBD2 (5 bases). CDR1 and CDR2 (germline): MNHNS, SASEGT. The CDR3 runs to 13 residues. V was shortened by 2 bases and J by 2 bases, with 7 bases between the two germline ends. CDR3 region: CASSEPGTYEQYF. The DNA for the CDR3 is TGTGCCAGCAGTGAACCGGGAACCTACGAGCAGTACTTC.

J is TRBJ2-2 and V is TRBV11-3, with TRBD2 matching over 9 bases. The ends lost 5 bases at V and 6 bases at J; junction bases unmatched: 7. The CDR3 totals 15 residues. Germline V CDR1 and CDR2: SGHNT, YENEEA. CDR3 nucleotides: TGTGCCAGCAGCAAGCGAGCGGGGGGTGCCGGGGAGCTGTTTTTT. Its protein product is CASSKRAGGAGELFF.

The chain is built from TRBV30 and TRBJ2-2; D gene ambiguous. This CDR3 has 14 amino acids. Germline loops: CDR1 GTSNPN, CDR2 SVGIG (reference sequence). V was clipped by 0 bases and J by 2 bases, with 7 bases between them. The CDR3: CAWSVLSNTGELFF. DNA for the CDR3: TGTGCCTGGAGTGTACTGAGCAACACCGGGGAGCTGTTTTTT.

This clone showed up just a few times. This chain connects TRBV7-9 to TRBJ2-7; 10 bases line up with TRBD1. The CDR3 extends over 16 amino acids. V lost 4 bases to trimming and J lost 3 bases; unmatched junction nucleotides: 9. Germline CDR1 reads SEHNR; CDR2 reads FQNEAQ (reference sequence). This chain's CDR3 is CASSSPPGQGYYEQYF. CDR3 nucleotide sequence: TGTGCCAGCAGCTCCCCTCCGGGACAGGGGTACTACGAGCAGTACTTC.

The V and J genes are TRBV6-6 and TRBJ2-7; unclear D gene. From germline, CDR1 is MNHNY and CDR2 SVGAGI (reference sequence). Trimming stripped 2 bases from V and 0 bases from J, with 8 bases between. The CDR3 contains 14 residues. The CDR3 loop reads CASSYGRFSYEQYF. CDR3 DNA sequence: TGTGCCAGCAGTTACGGCAGATTCTCCTACGAGCAGTACTTC.

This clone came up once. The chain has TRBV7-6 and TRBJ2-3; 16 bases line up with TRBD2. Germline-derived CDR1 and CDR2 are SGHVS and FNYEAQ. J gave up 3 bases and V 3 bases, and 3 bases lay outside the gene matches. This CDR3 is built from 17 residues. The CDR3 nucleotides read TGTGCCAGCAGCTTGGGACTAGCGGGGGGGCTGACAGATACGCAGTATTTT. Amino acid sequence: CASSLGLAGGLTDTQYF.

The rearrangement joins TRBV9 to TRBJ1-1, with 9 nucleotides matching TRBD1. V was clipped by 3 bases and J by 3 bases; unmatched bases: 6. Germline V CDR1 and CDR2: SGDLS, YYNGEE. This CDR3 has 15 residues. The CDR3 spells CASSAHRGHDTEAFF. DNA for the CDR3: TGTGCCAGCAGCGCACACAGGGGGCACGACACTGAAGCTTTCTTT. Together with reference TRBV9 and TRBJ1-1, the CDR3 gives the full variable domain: DSGVTQTPKHLITATGQRVTLRCSPRSGDLSVYWYQQSLDQGLQFLIQYYNGEERAKGNILERFSAQQFPDLHSELNLSSLELGDSALYFCASSAHRGHDTEAFFGQGTRLTVV.

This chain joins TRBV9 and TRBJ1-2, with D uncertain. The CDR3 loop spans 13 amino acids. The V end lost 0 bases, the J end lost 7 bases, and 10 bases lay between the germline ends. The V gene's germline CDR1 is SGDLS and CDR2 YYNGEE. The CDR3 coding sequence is TGTGCCAGCAGCGTAGATGGAGGAACTGGCTACACCTTC. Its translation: CASSVDGGTGYTF.

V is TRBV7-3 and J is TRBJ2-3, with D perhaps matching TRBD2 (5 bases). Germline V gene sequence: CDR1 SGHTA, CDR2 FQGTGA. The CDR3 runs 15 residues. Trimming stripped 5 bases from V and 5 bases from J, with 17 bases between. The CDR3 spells CASSQEGGVKDTQYF. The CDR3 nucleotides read TGTGCCAGCAGCCAAGAGGGTGGGGTCAAAGATACGCAGTATTTT. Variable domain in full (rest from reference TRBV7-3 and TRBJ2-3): GAGVSQTPSNKVTEKGKYVELRCDPISGHTALYWYRQSLGQGPEFLIYFQGTGAADDSGLPNDRFFAVRPEGSVSTLKIQRTERGDSAVYLCASSQEGGVKDTQYFGPGTRLTVL.

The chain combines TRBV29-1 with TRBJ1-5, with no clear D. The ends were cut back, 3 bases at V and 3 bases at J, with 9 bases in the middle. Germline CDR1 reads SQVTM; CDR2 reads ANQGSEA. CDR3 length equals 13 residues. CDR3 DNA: TGCAGCGTTGACGAGGGCCTCAATCAGCCCCAGCATTTT. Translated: CSVDEGLNQPQHF. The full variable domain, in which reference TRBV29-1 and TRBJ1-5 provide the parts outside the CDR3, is SAVISQKPSRDICQRGTSLTIQCQVDSQVTMMFWYRQQPGQSLTLIATANQGSEATYESGFVIDKFPISRPNLTFSTLTVSNMSPEDSSIYLCSVDEGLNQPQHFGDGTRLSIL.

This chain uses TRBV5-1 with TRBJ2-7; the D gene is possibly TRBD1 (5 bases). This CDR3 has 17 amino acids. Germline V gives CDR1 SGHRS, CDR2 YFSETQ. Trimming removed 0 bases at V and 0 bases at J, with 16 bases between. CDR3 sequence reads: CASSLALQGTFSYEQYF. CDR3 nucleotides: TGCGCCAGCAGCTTGGCACTTCAGGGTACATTCTCCTACGAGCAGTACTTC.

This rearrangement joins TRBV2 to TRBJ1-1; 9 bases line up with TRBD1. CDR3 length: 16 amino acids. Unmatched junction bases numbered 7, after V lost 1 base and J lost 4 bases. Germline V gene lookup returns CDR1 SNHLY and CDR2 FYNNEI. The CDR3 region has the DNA TGTGCCAGCAGTGAAGACCGGGACAGGGTTGGCACTGAAGCTTTCTTT. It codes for CASSEDRDRVGTEAFF. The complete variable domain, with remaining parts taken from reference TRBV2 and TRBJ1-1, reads EPEVTQTPSHQVTQMGQEVILRCVPISNHLYFYWYRQILGQKVEFLVSFYNNEISEKSEIFDDQFSVERPDGSNFTLKIRSTKLEDSAMYFCASSEDRDRVGTEAFFGQGTRLTVV.

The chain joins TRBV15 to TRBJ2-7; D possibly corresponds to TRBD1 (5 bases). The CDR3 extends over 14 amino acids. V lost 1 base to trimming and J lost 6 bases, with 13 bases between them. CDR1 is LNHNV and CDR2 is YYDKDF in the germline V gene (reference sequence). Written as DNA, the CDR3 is TGTGCCACCAGCAGAGGGACATTCTCTGGCGAGCAGTACTTC. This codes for CATSRGTFSGEQYF.

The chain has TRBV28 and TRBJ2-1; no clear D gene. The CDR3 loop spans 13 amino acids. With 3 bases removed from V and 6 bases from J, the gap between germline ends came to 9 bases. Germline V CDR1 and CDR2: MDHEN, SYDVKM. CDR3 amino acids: CASSLVAVNEQFF. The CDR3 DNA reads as TGTGCCAGCAGTTTGGTGGCAGTCAATGAGCAGTTCTTC.

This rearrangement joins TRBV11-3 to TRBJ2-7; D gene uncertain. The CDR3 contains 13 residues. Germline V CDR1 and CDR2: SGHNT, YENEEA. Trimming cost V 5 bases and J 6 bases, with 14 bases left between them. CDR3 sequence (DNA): TGTGCCAGCAGCCCACAGACCCTAACCGAGCAGTACTTC. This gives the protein CASSPQTLTEQYF.

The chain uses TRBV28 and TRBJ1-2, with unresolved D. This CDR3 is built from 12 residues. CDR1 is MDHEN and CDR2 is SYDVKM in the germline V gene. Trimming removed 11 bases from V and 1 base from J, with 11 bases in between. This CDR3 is CAALGNNYGYTF. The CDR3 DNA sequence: TGTGCCGCCCTAGGCAATAACTATGGCTACACCTTC.

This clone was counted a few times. The CDR3 is CASSLDLAGSTEAFF. CDR3 sequence (DNA): TGCGCCAGCAGCCTGGATTTGGCAGGGTCCACTGAAGCTTTCTTT. This chain uses TRBV5-1 with TRBJ1-1; weak D call: TRBD1 (5 bases). Germline-derived CDR1 and CDR2 are SGHRS and YFSETQ. V was pared by 4 bases and J by 4 bases, with 17 bases between. This CDR3 is 15 amino acids long.

The CDR3 nucleotides read TGTGCCAGCAGCCAATCTGGGCAGGGCAATCAGCCCCAGCATTTT. This gives the protein CASSQSGQGNQPQHF. The J gene is TRBJ1-5, the V gene TRBV16, with no clear D. Germline CDR1 and CDR2: KGHSY and FQNENV. The length of the CDR3 is 15 residues. Trimming removed 0 bases from V and 2 bases from J, with 8 bases in between.

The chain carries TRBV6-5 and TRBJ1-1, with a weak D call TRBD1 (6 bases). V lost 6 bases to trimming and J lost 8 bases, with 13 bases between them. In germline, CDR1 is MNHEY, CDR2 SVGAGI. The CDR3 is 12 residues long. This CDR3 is CASRGPGQEAFF. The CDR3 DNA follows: TGTGCCAGCAGGGGTCCGGGACAAGAAGCTTTCTTT.

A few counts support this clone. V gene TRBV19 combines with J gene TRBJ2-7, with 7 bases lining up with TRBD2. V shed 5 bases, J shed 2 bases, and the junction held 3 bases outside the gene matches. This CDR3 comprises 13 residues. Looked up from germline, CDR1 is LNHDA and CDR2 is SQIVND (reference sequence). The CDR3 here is CASSGTTTYEQYF. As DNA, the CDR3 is TGTGCCAGTAGTGGGACTACCACCTACGAGCAGTACTTC.

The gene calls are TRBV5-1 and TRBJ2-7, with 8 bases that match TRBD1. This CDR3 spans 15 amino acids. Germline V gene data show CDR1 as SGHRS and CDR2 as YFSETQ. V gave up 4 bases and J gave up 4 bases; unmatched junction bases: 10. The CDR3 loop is CASSPGVQGVYEQYF. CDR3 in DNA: TGCGCCAGCAGCCCCGGGGTACAGGGGGTATACGAGCAGTACTTC.

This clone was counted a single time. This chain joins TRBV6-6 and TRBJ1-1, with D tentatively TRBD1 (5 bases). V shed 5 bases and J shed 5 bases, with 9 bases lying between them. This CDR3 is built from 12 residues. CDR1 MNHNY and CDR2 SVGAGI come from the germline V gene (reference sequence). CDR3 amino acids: CASSPGHTEAFF. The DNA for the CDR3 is TGTGCCAGCAGTCCAGGACATACTGAAGCTTTCTTT.

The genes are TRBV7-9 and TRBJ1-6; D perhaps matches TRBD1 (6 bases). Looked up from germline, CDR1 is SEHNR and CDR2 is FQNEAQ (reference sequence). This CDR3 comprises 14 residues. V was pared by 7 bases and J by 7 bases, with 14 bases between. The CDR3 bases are TGTGCCAGCACCCCCAGGGGTGGGAATTCACCCCTCCACTTT. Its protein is CASTPRGGNSPLHF.

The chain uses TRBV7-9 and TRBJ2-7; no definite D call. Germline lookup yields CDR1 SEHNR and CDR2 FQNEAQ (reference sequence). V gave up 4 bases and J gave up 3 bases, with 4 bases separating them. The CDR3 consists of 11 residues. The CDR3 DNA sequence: TGTGCCAGCAGCTCAATCTACGAGCAGTACTTC. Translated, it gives CASSSIYEQYF.

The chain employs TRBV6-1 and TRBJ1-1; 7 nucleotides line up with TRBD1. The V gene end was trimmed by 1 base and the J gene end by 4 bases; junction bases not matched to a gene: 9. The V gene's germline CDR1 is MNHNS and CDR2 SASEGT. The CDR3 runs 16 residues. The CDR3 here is CASSEVGHRGGTEAFF. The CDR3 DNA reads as TGTGCCAGCAGTGAAGTTGGCCACAGGGGAGGCACTGAAGCTTTCTTT.

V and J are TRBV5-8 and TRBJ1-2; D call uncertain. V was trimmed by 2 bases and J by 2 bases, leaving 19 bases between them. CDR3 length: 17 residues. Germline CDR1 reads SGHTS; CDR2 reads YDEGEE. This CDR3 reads CASSFTGRSDGNYGYTF. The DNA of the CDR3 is TGTGCCAGCAGCTTCACCGGGAGGTCGGACGGAAACTATGGCTACACCTTC. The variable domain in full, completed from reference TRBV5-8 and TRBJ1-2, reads EAGVTQSPTHLIKTRGQQATLRCSPISGHTSVYWYQQALGLGLQFLLWYDEGEERNRGNFPPRFSGRQFPNYSSELNVNALELEDSALYLCASSFTGRSDGNYGYTFGSGTRLTVV.

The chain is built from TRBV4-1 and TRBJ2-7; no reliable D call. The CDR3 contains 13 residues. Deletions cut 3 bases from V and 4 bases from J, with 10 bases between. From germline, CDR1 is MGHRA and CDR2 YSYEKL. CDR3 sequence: CASSHGEEYEQYF. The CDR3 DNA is TGCGCCAGCAGCCATGGAGAAGAATACGAGCAGTACTTC.

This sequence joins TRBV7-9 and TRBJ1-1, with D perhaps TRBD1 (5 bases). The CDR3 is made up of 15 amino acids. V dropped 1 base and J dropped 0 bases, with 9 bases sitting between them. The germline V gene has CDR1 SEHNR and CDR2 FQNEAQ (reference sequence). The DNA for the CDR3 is TGTGCCAGCAGCTTAGGGGGCAATGTGAACACTGAAGCTTTCTTT. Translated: CASSLGGNVNTEAFF. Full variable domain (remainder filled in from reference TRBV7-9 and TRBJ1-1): DTGVSQNPRHKITKRGQNVTFRCDPISEHNRLYWYRQTLGQGPEFLTYFQNEAQLEKSRLLSDRFSAERPKGSFSTLEIQRTEQGDSAMYLCASSLGGNVNTEAFFGQGTRLTVV.

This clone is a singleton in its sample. Here the CDR3 DNA reads TGTGCCAGCAGAGCCGGGACTAGCGGATACAATGAGCAGTTCTTC. Translation gives CASRAGTSGYNEQFF. J is TRBJ2-1 and V is TRBV6-1; 11 nucleotides align to TRBD2. Germline CDR1 is MNHNS and CDR2 is SASEGT. CDR3 length: 15 amino acids. With 6 bases clipped from V and 4 bases from J, the junction kept 5 bases outside the gene matches.

The CDR3 nucleotides are TGTGCCAGCTCAGGCCTCATCGCTGGGGCCAACGTCCTGACTTTC. Encoded protein: CASSGLIAGANVLTF. The chain has TRBV18 and TRBJ2-6; D is unresolved. Trimming removed 5 bases from V and 2 bases from J, with 10 bases in between. This CDR3 comprises 15 residues. Germline V gene sequence: CDR1 KGHSH, CDR2 LQKENI. Complete variable domain (other parts from reference TRBV18 and TRBJ2-6): NAGVMQNPRHLVRRRGQEARLRCSPMKGHSHVYWYRQLPEEGLKFMVYLQKENIIDESGMPKERFSAEFPKEGPSILRIQQVVRGDSAAYFCASSGLIAGANVLTFGAGSRLTVL.

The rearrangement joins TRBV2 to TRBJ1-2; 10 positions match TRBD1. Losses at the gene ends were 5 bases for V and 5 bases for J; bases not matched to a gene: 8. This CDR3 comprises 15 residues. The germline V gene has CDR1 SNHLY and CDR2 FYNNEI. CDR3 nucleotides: TGTGCCAGCAGTCCGACAGGGGGCGCATCTTATGGCTACACCTTC. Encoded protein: CASSPTGGASYGYTF.

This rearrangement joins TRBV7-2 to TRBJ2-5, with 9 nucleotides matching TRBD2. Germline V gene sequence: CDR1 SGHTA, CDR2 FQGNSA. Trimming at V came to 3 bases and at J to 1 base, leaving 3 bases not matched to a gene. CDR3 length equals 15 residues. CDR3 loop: CASSFARGGQETQYF. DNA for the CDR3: TGTGCCAGCAGCTTTGCGCGGGGGGGCCAAGAGACCCAGTACTTC. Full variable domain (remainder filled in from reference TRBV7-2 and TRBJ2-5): GAGVSQSPSNKVTEKGKDVELRCDPISGHTALYWYRQSLGQGLEFLIYFQGNSAPDKSGLPSDRFSAERTGGSVSTLTIQRTQQEDSAVYLCASSFARGGQETQYFGPGTRLLVL.